Here is one TCR beta chain with its context. What it binds is not known. This may be a read error, as it is one base from a much larger clone. As for time point: persistent/refractory GD, antithyroid drugs over 5 years with positive TRAb. Extracted RNA from PBMCs served as the source of the TCR library. The CDR3 is 13 amino acids. Germline V CDR1 and CDR2: SGHTA, FQGNSA. This sample is part of a study of regulatory T cells in long-lasting Graves disease. Study-level results: Among the persistent patients, thousands of public clonotypes were shared, more than the approximately 1,000 shared among new patients.

To make TCR beta libraries, researchers used iRepertoire HTBI primers and Arm-PCR of CDR3 regions. Each CDR3 protein is one row after TCRdb ran MiXCR on the multiplex PCR reads. The data show a few hundred thousand distinct CDR3 sequences, about 20% seen once. The source is a female donor with Graves disease. The specimen was peripheral blood mononuclear cells (PBMCs), collected when the disease was refractory, from a patient treated with antithyroid drugs. The chain links TRBV7-2 to TRBJ1-2; D is unresolved. CDR3 sequence: CVSSLRTIYGYTF. The CDR3 nucleotides read TGTGTCAGCAGCTTACGGACCATCTATGGCTACACCTTC.